This T cell receptor beta chain emerged from a study of blood T cell repertoires in COVID-19. Study information: The study drew acute and convalescent COVID-19 samples from the United States, Italy and Spain. PBMCs, B-cell-depleted T cells, or T cells were the source of the cDNA or gDNA that made up the material.

The germline gives CDR1 MDHEN, CDR2 SYDVKM. The CDR3 runs 14 residues. V dropped 3 bases and J dropped 4 bases, with 10 bases sitting between them. In the source study's methods: Nucleated cell number was recorded as an estimate derived from reference gene primer amplification. TCRdb's copy holds only in-frame clones and misses some; the assay was immunoSEQ multiplex PCR. V and J calls and clone size come straight from that table; D and trimming were deduced from the DNA. The sample comprises 50,000 or so clones, about nine tenths of which are singletons, and approximately 15% rests with the top ten.

Sequenced material: peripheral blood. This clonotype was obtained from a human donor with active COVID-19. The donor label of this sample is uncertain. V usage is TRBV28 and J usage is TRBJ1-3; the D gene is possibly TRBD1 (6 bases). DNA of the CDR3: TGTGCCAGCAGTTTTGCAGGGGTGGGAAACACCATATATTTT. It codes for CASSFAGVGNTIYF.